This T cell receptor (beta chain) derives from a study of persistence of HIV-infected CD4 T cells. Study background: CD4+ T cells responding to CMV or HIV-1 Gag were isolated.

Trimming took off 3 bases at V and 1 base at J, with 12 bases between the two ends. CDR3 size: 15 residues. The germline V gene has CDR1 SGHAT and CDR2 FQDESV (reference sequence). This was the immunoSEQ version 4 assay in survey mode. TCRdb's table, derived via immunoSEQ multiplex PCR, lists solely in-frame clones and lacks some. Among approximately 65,000 clones listed, less than 85% were seen once. A remark on this clone: Its target is not known.

Findings and limits, study-wide: Antigen-responding cells were enriched for degenerate expanded CDR3beta sequences.

Overlapping HIV-1 Gag 15-mer peptides at approximately 1 ug per peptide per mL were used. CD40L/CD69 double-negative CD45RO-high memory CD4+ T cells were collected. The TCR was taken from an adult man with HIV who was CMV-seropositive. Sequenced here: CD4+ T cells sorted from PBMCs after 18-hour stimulation, sampled from a patient who received antiretroviral therapy. This rearrangement joins TRBV11-1 to TRBJ1-1, with unresolved D. The CDR3 loop reads CASSLGWSPNTEAFF. The CDR3 bases are TGTGCCAGCAGCTTGGGGTGGAGCCCGAACACTGAAGCTTTCTTT.